This T cell receptor beta chain was observed in a study of blood T cell repertoires in COVID-19. Study summary: The study drew acute and convalescent COVID-19 samples from the United States, Italy and Spain. From T cells, B-cell-depleted T cells, or PBMCs came the material, which was cDNA or gDNA.

Per germline, CDR1 LNHDA and CDR2 SQIVND (reference sequence). This CDR3 region has 12 residues. Trimming took 5 bases from V and 7 from J; bases not matched to a gene: 4. How the authors handled the data: Amplification from reference gene primers served as the basis for estimated nucleated cell counts. TCRdb's copy holds only in-frame clones and misses some; the assay was immunoSEQ multiplex PCR. V and J calls and clone size are copied from that table; D and trimming were computed from the DNA. The table includes 100,000 to 120,000 clones, around 76% detected once. This receptor was identified in a woman aged 80 or over with acute or convalescent COVID-19. Sequenced input: peripheral blood. The chain recombines TRBV19 with TRBJ1-1; 7 positions agree with TRBD1. This chain's CDR3 is CASSLRTGEAFF. The CDR3 coding sequence is TGTGCCAGTAGTCTTCGGACAGGTGAAGCTTTCTTT.